The 19 T cell receptor beta chains listed next were all sequenced from one sample in a study of blood T cells in healthy people across ages. A sample-barcoded 5' primer and a J-beta primer mix were used in a second PCR of about 6 to 12 cycles. One entry per CDR3 protein, called by TCRdb with MiXCR from the 5' RACE reads. Of over a million distinct CDR3 sequences in the sample, around 40% were seen once. Sequenced: blood. The source of these receptors is a woman aged 18-30 years in good health.

The sample holds one count of this clonotype. The gene calls are TRBV7-2 and TRBJ1-3; possible D gene TRBD1, 5 bases. This CDR3 has 13 residues. V lost 11 bases and J 4 bases, leaving 15 bases between the germline ends. The V gene's germline CDR1 is SGHTA and CDR2 FQGNSA. The CDR3 region is CAGAEGTGNTIYF. CDR3 in DNA: TGTGCCGGGGCGGAGGGAACCGGAAACACCATATATTTT.

The chain carries TRBV19 and TRBJ2-1; D not resolved. The ends were cut back, 5 bases at V and 4 bases at J, with 6 bases in the middle. CDR1 is LNHDA and CDR2 is SQIVND in the germline V gene (reference sequence). This CDR3 comprises 12 residues. The CDR3 is CASSQQYNEQFF. The CDR3 DNA reads as TGTGCCAGTAGTCAACAGTACAATGAGCAGTTCTTC.

The CDR3 DNA sequence: TGTGCCAGCAGCTTAACGACAGGGGGCTATAACACTGAAGCTTTCTTT. Translation: CASSLTTGGYNTEAFF. The V gene is TRBV7-2, the J gene TRBJ1-1; 10 nucleotides agree with TRBD1. With 2 bases clipped from V and 2 bases from J, the junction kept 5 bases outside the gene matches. In germline, CDR1 is SGHTA, CDR2 FQGNSA. This CDR3 region has 16 residues.

This chain connects TRBV5-1 to TRBJ2-2; D is perhaps TRBD1 (5 bases). The length of the CDR3 is 15 residues. From germline, CDR1 is SGHRS and CDR2 YFSETQ. V was cut by 7 bases and J by 5 bases, with 18 bases left in between. This chain's CDR3 is CASGPDPQGTGELFF. The CDR3 DNA follows: TGCGCCAGCGGTCCAGACCCTCAGGGTACCGGGGAGCTGTTTTTT.

V and J are TRBV6-2 or TRBV6-3 and TRBJ1-5; no definite D call. Trimming took 5 bases from V and 10 from J, leaving 9 bases between them. The CDR3 has 11 amino acids. The germline gives CDR1 MNHEY, CDR2 SVGEGT. CDR3 protein: CASSDGGPQHF. For the CDR3, the DNA is TGTGCCAGCAGTGACGGTGGACCCCAGCATTTT.

The V gene is TRBV6-4, the J gene TRBJ2-1, with 7 bases lining up with TRBD2. CDR3 length: 14 amino acids. The germline V gene has CDR1 MRHNA and CDR2 SNTAGT. J was trimmed by 7 bases and V by 2 bases; bases with no gene match: 5. CDR3 sequence reads: CASSDGEAGNEQFF. In nucleotides, the CDR3 is TGTGCCAGCAGTGACGGGGAAGCGGGGAATGAGCAGTTCTTC.

The chain links TRBV25-1 to TRBJ2-1; D perhaps matches TRBD2 (5 bases). Germline assignment: CDR1 MGHDK and CDR2 SYGVNS. This CDR3 contains 16 residues. V lost 6 bases and J 0 bases, leaving 15 bases between the germline ends. The CDR3 here is CASSSVAPSSYNEQFF. Written as DNA, the CDR3 is TGTGCCAGCAGCTCGGTAGCGCCTAGCTCCTACAATGAGCAGTTCTTC.

This chain joins TRBV4-3 and TRBJ2-7, with 7 bases aligning to TRBD2. The CDR3 spans 15 residues. The germline gives CDR1 LGHNA, CDR2 YSLEER. The trim removed 4 bases at V and 7 bases at J, leaving 13 bases unmatched. CDR3 region: CASSPGLGESNEQYF. Here the CDR3 DNA reads TGCGCCAGCAGCCCAGGACTAGGGGAATCCAATGAGCAGTACTTC.

This chain connects TRBV2 to TRBJ1-1, with D tentatively TRBD1 (6 bases). Trimming pared 7 bases from V and 3 bases from J, leaving 18 bases between. CDR1 and CDR2 from the germline V gene are SNHLY and FYNNEI. The CDR3 extends over 15 amino acids. CDR3 region: CASKRRGNKDTEAFF. CDR3 DNA: TGTGCCAGCAAGAGAAGGGGGAATAAGGACACTGAAGCTTTCTTT.

This clonotype was picked up a small number of times. V and J are TRBV6-1 and TRBJ1-1, with a tentative D call TRBD1 (6 bases). The V gene lost 7 bases and the J gene lost 6 bases, with 18 bases spanning the gap. CDR3 size: 14 residues. Germline assignment: CDR1 MNHNS and CDR2 SASEGT. The CDR3: CASKYRERYSEAFF. CDR3 DNA sequence: TGTGCCAGCAAATACAGGGAAAGGTACTCTGAAGCTTTCTTT.

This clonotype showed up just a few times. This chain joins TRBV18 and TRBJ1-1, with D perhaps matching TRBD1 (5 bases). The CDR3 totals 14 residues. Trimming took 6 bases from V and 1 from J, leaving 12 bases between them. Germline V gene lookup returns CDR1 KGHSH and CDR2 LQKENI. This chain's CDR3 is CASSQQGENTEAFF. The CDR3 DNA reads TGTGCCAGCTCTCAGCAGGGCGAGAACACTGAAGCTTTCTTT.

The chain links TRBV10-3 to TRBJ1-2; tentative D call: TRBD1 (6 bases). CDR1 is ENHRY, CDR2 SYGVKD, per germline. The V and J ends lost 7 bases and 0 bases respectively, with 12 bases between them. This CDR3 has 14 residues. In DNA form, the CDR3 reads TGTGCCATCAAAGACAGGACGACTAACTATGGCTACACCTTC. This codes for CAIKDRTTNYGYTF.

The V gene is TRBV9, the J gene TRBJ2-7; 7 positions agree with TRBD2. The CDR3 has 15 residues. Per germline, CDR1 SGDLS and CDR2 YYNGEE. V was clipped by 4 bases and J by 3 bases; unmatched bases: 10. DNA of the CDR3: TGTGCCAGCAGCCCAGAGGGAGGGTTTGGCTACGAGCAGTACTTC. Translating gives CASSPEGGFGYEQYF.

The chain carries TRBV24-1 and TRBJ2-3; TRBD2 is a possible D gene (7 bases). CDR1 and CDR2 from the germline V gene are KGHDR and SFDVKD. Trimming took off 4 bases at V and 1 base at J, with 8 bases between the two ends. The CDR3 loop spans 14 amino acids. CDR3 sequence (DNA): TGTGCCACCAGTGAGGGGGGGCGCACAGATACGCAGTATTTT. Translated: CATSEGGRTDTQYF.

The chain links TRBV20-1 to TRBJ2-1; D unclear. CDR3 length: 14 amino acids. The V end lost 2 bases, the J end lost 4 bases, and 12 bases lay between the germline ends. CDR1 is DFQATT, CDR2 SNEGSKA, per germline (reference sequence). The CDR3 here is CSARSELLYNEQFF. DNA for the CDR3: TGCAGTGCTAGATCCGAACTACTTTACAATGAGCAGTTCTTC.

V and J are TRBV27 and TRBJ2-3; possibly TRBD1 or TRBD2 for D (5 bases each). The germline gives CDR1 MNHEY, CDR2 SMNVEV (reference sequence). This CDR3 is 16 amino acids long. The ends were cut back, 0 bases at V and 1 base at J, with 11 bases in the middle. The CDR3 bases are TGTGCCAGCAGTTTATCGCCGGGGCCTGGCACAGATACGCAGTATTTT. Translated: CASSLSPGPGTDTQYF.

The chain carries TRBV4-3 and TRBJ1-4; 8 bases line up with TRBD1. CDR1 LGHNA and CDR2 YSLEER come from the germline V gene. The CDR3 has 15 residues. The V and J ends lost 0 bases and 8 bases, in that order; junction bases with no gene match: 5. The DNA for the CDR3 is TGCGCCAGCAGCCAAGATCCCAGGGGGCGCGAAAAACTGTTTTTT. Protein product: CASSQDPRGREKLFF.

The rearrangement joins TRBV6-1 to TRBJ1-1, with 11 nucleotides matching TRBD1. The junction had 3 bases not matched to a gene; V was cut back by 6 bases and J by 6 bases. The CDR3 runs to 13 residues. Germline V gene sequence: CDR1 MNHNS, CDR2 SASEGT. The CDR3 DNA is TGTGCCAGCAGGAGGACAGGGGGCCCTGAAGCTTTCTTT. Translation: CASRRTGGPEAFF.

The chain joins TRBV6-5 to TRBJ1-5; the D gene is possibly TRBD1 (6 bases). V lost 2 bases to trimming and J lost 7 bases, with 9 bases between them. The V gene's germline CDR1 is MNHEY and CDR2 SVGAGI. The CDR3 spans 13 residues. CDR3 bases: TGTGCCAGCAGTTACATCAGGGGCCAGCCCCAGCATTTT. Amino acids: CASSYIRGQPQHF.